One sample yielded the 31 T cell receptor beta chains listed below, sequenced in a study of shared clonotypes between healthy human individuals. Profiling relied on immunoSEQ multiplex PCR, and the TCRdb table lists in-frame clones only, not all of them. Of a few million clones in the sample, about nine tenths were seen once. Sequencing was carried out using naive CD4+ T cells from PBMCs. The subset was: CD45RA+ positively selected. The receptors originated from a man younger than 35 in good health. Some clones in this sample may be carry-over from other donors' samples.

The rearrangement joins TRBV12-5 to TRBJ2-2; the D gene is possibly TRBD2 (5 bases). The germline V and J ends were trimmed by 2 bases and 0 bases, with 10 bases remaining between them. The CDR3 runs 16 residues. Per the germline V gene, CDR1 is LGHNT and CDR2 is FRNRAP. This CDR3 reads CASGLLGGPNTGELFF. In DNA form, the CDR3 reads TGTGCTAGTGGTTTGTTAGGCGGGCCGAACACCGGGGAGCTGTTTTTT.

The chain links TRBV2 to TRBJ1-2, with TRBD1 as a possible D gene (6 bases). V dropped 0 bases and J dropped 2 bases, with 16 bases sitting between them. The CDR3 extends over 17 amino acids. Germline loops: CDR1 SNHLY, CDR2 FYNNEI. The CDR3 DNA follows: TGTGCCAGCAGTGAAGCGCTTTTGGGGCAGGGGAACTATGGCTACACCTTC. Translation gives CASSEALLGQGNYGYTF. The whole variable domain, filled in from reference TRBV2 and TRBJ1-2, reads EPEVTQTPSHQVTQMGQEVILRCVPISNHLYFYWYRQILGQKVEFLVSFYNNEISEKSEIFDDQFSVERPDGSNFTLKIRSTKLEDSAMYFCASSEALLGQGNYGYTFGSGTRLTVV.

The chain employs TRBV4-3 and TRBJ2-2; perhaps TRBD1 as D (5 bases). The CDR3 covers 14 residues. Germline values: CDR1 LGHNA, CDR2 YSLEER. Trimming left V 8 bases short and J 0 bases short, with 10 bases between. CDR3 amino acids: CASGKGTNTGELFF. CDR3 nucleotide sequence: TGCGCCAGCGGCAAGGGGACGAACACCGGGGAGCTGTTTTTT.

This sequence joins TRBV11-3 and TRBJ2-2, with a tentative D call TRBD1 (6 bases). Trimming cost V 3 bases and J 1 base, with 18 bases left between them. Per the germline V gene, CDR1 is SGHNT and CDR2 is YENEEA. There are 18 residues in the CDR3. CDR3 amino acids: CASSFSLFGGRNTGELFF. The CDR3 DNA follows: TGTGCCAGCAGCTTCTCTTTGTTTGGGGGCAGGAACACCGGGGAGCTGTTTTTT.

Details on this clone: Different DNA sequences within this sample yield the same CDR3. The V call is TRBV5-1, the J call TRBJ2-3; D is unclear. This CDR3 region has 14 residues. Trimming stripped 1 base from V and 0 bases from J, with 6 bases between. Germline-derived CDR1 and CDR2 are SGHRS and YFSETQ. CDR3 nucleotides: TGCGCCAGCAGCTTGAACCCAAGCACAGATACGCAGTATTTT. Its protein product is CASSLNPSTDTQYF.

The chain uses TRBV19 and TRBJ2-7; no clear D. Germline loops: CDR1 LNHDA, CDR2 SQIVND (reference sequence). CDR3 length: 17 residues. The V end lost 4 bases, the J end lost 3 bases, and 22 bases lay between the germline ends. CDR3 protein: CASSTLGELRTYYEQYF. DNA for the CDR3: TGTGCCAGTAGTACCCTCGGAGAGCTGCGTACTTACTACGAGCAGTACTTC.

This clone was seen a single time. The DNA of the CDR3 is TGTGCCAGCAGCCCGGGGGAGCCCCTTTGGTATGGCTACACCTTC. It translates to CASSPGEPLWYGYTF. The chain carries TRBV9 and TRBJ1-2; D is perhaps TRBD1 (5 bases). Germline V CDR1 and CDR2: SGDLS, YYNGEE. The CDR3 loop spans 15 amino acids. Trimming removed 4 bases at V and 5 bases at J, with 18 bases between.

CDR3 DNA sequence: TGTGCCCAGAGGCGAGGATGGGGGGAGCAGTACTTC. Translated, it gives CAQRRGWGEQYF. This chain connects TRBV30 to TRBJ2-7; either TRBD1 or TRBD2 may supply D (5 bases each). The CDR3 is made up of 12 amino acids. Per germline, CDR1 GTSNPN and CDR2 SVGIG (reference sequence). V gave up 8 bases and J gave up 7 bases, with 18 bases separating them.

The chain is built from TRBV6-5 and TRBJ1-1, with 7 positions matching TRBD1. The J segment lost 3 bases and the V segment lost 3 bases, leaving 1 base of the junction unmatched. This CDR3 has 13 amino acids. Per the germline V gene, CDR1 is MNHEY and CDR2 is SVGAGI. The DNA for the CDR3 is TGTGCCAGCAGTTATGGACAGGACACTGAAGCTTTCTTT. This translates into CASSYGQDTEAFF.

The V and J genes are TRBV18 and TRBJ2-1; 7 positions agree with TRBD2. This CDR3 spans 14 amino acids. V shed 3 bases and J 10 bases; nucleotides not matched to a gene: 9. The germline CDR1 and CDR2 sequences are KGHSH and LQKENI. Here the CDR3 reads CASSPGRLAGEQFF. The CDR3 region has the DNA TGTGCCAGCTCACCGGGCCGACTAGCCGGGGAGCAGTTCTTC. Using reference TRBV18 and TRBJ2-1 for the parts outside the CDR3, the full variable domain is NAGVMQNPRHLVRRRGQEARLRCSPMKGHSHVYWYRQLPEEGLKFMVYLQKENIIDESGMPKERFSAEFPKEGPSILRIQQVVRGDSAAYFCASSPGRLAGEQFFGPGTRLTVL.

The gene calls are TRBV9 and TRBJ2-5; D might be TRBD1 or TRBD2, each matching 5 bases. V was pared by 4 bases and J by 3 bases, with 13 bases between. Germline V gene data show CDR1 as SGDLS and CDR2 as YYNGEE. The CDR3 loop spans 14 amino acids. The CDR3 loop reads CASSIGAWKETQYF. CDR3 in DNA: TGTGCCAGCAGCATCGGGGCGTGGAAAGAGACCCAGTACTTC.

The genes are TRBV5-1 and TRBJ2-3; possible D gene TRBD1, 6 bases. Germline V gene data show CDR1 as SGHRS and CDR2 as YFSETQ. V lost 1 base and J lost 2, with 8 bases in between. This CDR3 has 14 amino acids. CDR3 nucleotide sequence: TGCGCCAGCAGCTTGCAGGGGCCCACAGATACGCAGTATTTT. Translated, it gives CASSLQGPTDTQYF.

The J gene is TRBJ2-4, the V gene TRBV7-8; D is perhaps TRBD2 (6 bases). This CDR3 region has 14 residues. Trimming left V 1 base short and J 3 bases short, with 7 bases between. Germline V gene data show CDR1 as SGHVS and CDR2 as FQNEAQ. The CDR3 bases are TGTGCCAGCAGCTTAGGGGGGGACAAAAACATTCAGTACTTC. Encoded protein: CASSLGGDKNIQYF.

The chain has TRBV7-9 and TRBJ1-1; the match to TRBD1 covers 7 bases. Germline V gene sequence: CDR1 SEHNR, CDR2 FQNEAQ (reference sequence). V trimming: 5 bases; J trimming: 4 bases; junction bases outside the gene matches: 10. This CDR3 has 15 amino acids. The CDR3 spells CASSLITGDGTEAFF. CDR3 bases: TGTGCCAGCAGCCTTATTACAGGGGATGGCACTGAAGCTTTCTTT.

In DNA, the CDR3 is TGTGCCATCAGTGAGTCGGCTAGCGGGGCTGGGGATACGCAGTATTTT. Residues: CAISESASGAGDTQYF. The chain employs TRBV10-3 and TRBJ2-3; TRBD2 matches 9 bases. The CDR3 is made up of 16 amino acids. CDR1 and CDR2 from the germline V gene are ENHRY and SYGVKD. V was clipped by 0 bases and J by 6 bases; unmatched bases: 7.

The CDR3 spells CASSGVSRDQPQHF. CDR3 sequence (DNA): TGTGCCAGCAGTGGCGTGAGCAGGGATCAGCCCCAGCATTTT. This chain links TRBV6-1 with TRBJ1-5; a possible D gene is TRBD1 (5 bases). The CDR3 has 14 amino acids. The V gene lost 4 bases and the J gene lost 5 bases, with 12 bases spanning the gap. The germline V gene encodes CDR1 MNHNS and CDR2 SASEGT.

This sequence joins TRBV27 and TRBJ2-3; 12 nucleotides line up with TRBD2. Germline V gene data show CDR1 as MNHEY and CDR2 as SMNVEV (reference sequence). The CDR3 is 18 residues long. Trimming at V came to 2 bases and at J to 2 bases, leaving 8 bases not matched to a gene. The CDR3 loop reads CASSLRLAGVGPTDTQYF. The CDR3 DNA sequence: TGTGCCAGCAGTTTAAGACTAGCGGGAGTAGGGCCCACAGATACGCAGTATTTT.

The rearrangement links TRBV30 to TRBJ2-7; D might be TRBD2 (6 bases). Germline values: CDR1 GTSNPN, CDR2 SVGIG (reference sequence). With 5 bases removed from V and 3 bases from J, the gap between germline ends came to 14 bases. The CDR3 has 13 amino acids. CDR3: CAWAGGIDYEQYF. In DNA, the CDR3 is TGTGCCTGGGCTGGCGGGATAGACTACGAGCAGTACTTC.

This clone has just a few counts. V is TRBV6-1 and J is TRBJ1-5, with 7 bases matching TRBD1. Trimming removed 7 bases from V and 4 bases from J; junction bases left unmatched: 7. CDR1 and CDR2 from the germline V gene are MNHNS and SASEGT. This CDR3 comprises 14 residues. The chain's CDR3 is CASTPETGNQPQHF. DNA of the CDR3: TGTGCCAGCACACCCGAGACAGGGAATCAGCCCCAGCATTTT.

This chain links TRBV2 with TRBJ2-1, with TRBD1 matching 7 bases. After removal of 6 bases from V and 11 bases from J, the junction contained 4 bases not matched to a gene. The CDR3 contains 11 residues. Per germline, CDR1 SNHLY and CDR2 FYNNEI. The CDR3: CASSPTGKQFF. The CDR3 DNA reads TGTGCCAGCAGCCCGACAGGGAAGCAGTTCTTC.

The rearrangement links TRBV19 to TRBJ1-4; 11 bases line up with TRBD1. CDR3 length: 19 residues. Trimming at V came to 7 bases and at J to 8 bases, leaving 21 bases not matched to a gene. Germline assignment: CDR1 LNHDA and CDR2 SQIVND (reference sequence). The CDR3 DNA reads as TGTGCCAGTACCGTAGGGCCGGGACAGGGGGTCACCTCCCCCGAAAAACTGTTTTTT. This encodes CASTVGPGQGVTSPEKLFF.

The V gene is TRBV27, the J gene TRBJ2-1, with 7 bases fitting TRBD2. The V and J ends lost 3 bases and 4 bases, in that order; junction bases with no gene match: 3. The germline gives CDR1 MNHEY, CDR2 SMNVEV (reference sequence). The CDR3 has 14 amino acids. The CDR3, as DNA: TGTGCCAGCAGTTTGCGGGGGAAGTACAATGAGCAGTTCTTC. Translated, it gives CASSLRGKYNEQFF.

The rearrangement links TRBV6-6 to TRBJ2-5, with 10 bases fitting TRBD1. Germline V gives CDR1 MNHNY, CDR2 SVGAGI (reference sequence). This CDR3 region has 15 residues. J gave up 2 bases and V 6 bases, and 6 bases lay outside the gene matches. The CDR3: CASSQPDRGQETQYF. As DNA, the CDR3 is TGTGCCAGCAGCCAACCGGACAGGGGGCAAGAGACCCAGTACTTC.

The V call is TRBV19, the J call TRBJ2-7, with 11 nucleotides matching TRBD2. Germline CDR1 reads LNHDA; CDR2 reads SQIVND (reference sequence). J gave up 7 bases and V 5 bases, and 7 bases lay outside the gene matches. The CDR3 consists of 14 residues. CDR3 sequence reads: CASSSGLAGGEQYF. For the CDR3, the DNA is TGTGCCAGTAGTTCCGGTCTAGCGGGAGGTGAGCAGTACTTC. Combining the CDR3 with reference TRBV19 and TRBJ2-7 gives the whole variable domain DGGITQSPKYLFRKEGQNVTLSCEQNLNHDAMYWYRQDPGQGLRLIYYSQIVNDFQKGDIAEGYSVSREKKESFPLTVTSAQKNPTAFYLCASSSGLAGGEQYFGPGTRLTVT.

The J gene is TRBJ2-7, the V gene TRBV5-4, with D unresolved. There are 15 residues in the CDR3. The ends were cut back, 2 bases at V and 3 bases at J, with 15 bases in the middle. Germline CDR1 is SGHNT and CDR2 is YYREEE (reference sequence). In DNA form, the CDR3 reads TGTGCCAGCAGCTTCGCCGTCACTGAGAACTACGAGCAGTACTTC. Encoded protein: CASSFAVTENYEQYF.

The chain employs TRBV5-1 and TRBJ2-5; D is unresolved. The CDR3 length is 15 residues. Germline V lookup: CDR1 SGHRS, CDR2 YFSETQ. The V gene lost 2 bases and the J gene lost 7 bases, with 18 bases spanning the gap. The CDR3 loop is CASSFASSGRGTQYF. The DNA for the CDR3 is TGCGCCAGCAGCTTCGCCTCCTCGGGTCGAGGGACCCAGTACTTC.

The genes are TRBV28 and TRBJ2-1; no definite D call. Trimming left V 5 bases short and J 7 bases short, with 18 bases between. This CDR3 region has 15 residues. The germline CDR1 and CDR2 sequences are MDHEN and SYDVKM. The CDR3 DNA follows: TGTGCCAGCAGTCTATCAGGTCCCACTGGGAATGAGCAGTTCTTC. Protein sequence: CASSLSGPTGNEQFF.

The table lists this clone with a count of one. The chain is built from TRBV2 and TRBJ2-4; TRBD2 is a possible D gene (5 bases). The ends were cut back, 5 bases at V and 0 bases at J, with 14 bases in the middle. The CDR3 spans 16 residues. Germline values: CDR1 SNHLY, CDR2 FYNNEI. CDR3 nucleotide sequence: TGTGCCAGCAGTCTGGAGGAGATCCTAGCCAAAAACATTCAGTACTTC. It yields the protein CASSLEEILAKNIQYF.

A note on this clone: The identical CDR3 is also encoded by other nucleotide sequences in the sample. The chain combines TRBV6-5 with TRBJ2-7, with D unclear. The V gene lost 0 bases and the J gene lost 0 bases, with 6 bases spanning the gap. The CDR3 is 14 amino acids. CDR1 is MNHEY, CDR2 SVGAGI, per germline. CDR3 coding DNA: TGTGCCAGCAGTTACTCAGGCAACTCCTACGAGCAGTACTTC. It translates to CASSYSGNSYEQYF.

This chain joins TRBV2 and TRBJ2-5; 9 bases map to TRBD2. In germline, CDR1 is SNHLY, CDR2 FYNNEI. The CDR3 contains 15 residues. Trimming removed 3 bases from V and 4 bases from J; junction bases left unmatched: 6. CDR3 sequence: CASSEVGLALETQYF. CDR3 coding DNA: TGTGCCAGCAGTGAGGTTGGACTAGCGTTAGAGACCCAGTACTTC.

The chain combines TRBV5-6 with TRBJ2-2; 9 bases match TRBD1. Trimming took 3 bases from V and 4 from J; bases not matched to a gene: 7. Germline V gives CDR1 SGHDT, CDR2 YYEEEE. CDR3 size: 16 residues. The CDR3 loop is CASSSMDRGSTGELFF. The CDR3 DNA sequence: TGTGCCAGCAGCTCGATGGACAGGGGCAGCACCGGGGAGCTGTTTTTT.